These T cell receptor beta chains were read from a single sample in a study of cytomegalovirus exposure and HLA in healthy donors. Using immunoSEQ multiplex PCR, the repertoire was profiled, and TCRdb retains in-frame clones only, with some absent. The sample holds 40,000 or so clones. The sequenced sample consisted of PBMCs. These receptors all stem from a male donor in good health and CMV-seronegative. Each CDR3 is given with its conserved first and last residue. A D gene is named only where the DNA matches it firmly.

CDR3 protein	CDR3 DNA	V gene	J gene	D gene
CASSFQGRLTEAFF	TGTGCCAGCAGTTTTCAGGGTCGGTTGACTGAAGCTTTCTTT	TRBV28	TRBJ1-1	-
CASSLLAGVYEQYF	TGTGCCAGCAGTTTGCTAGCGGGAGTCTACGAGCAGTACTTC	TRBV28	TRBJ2-7	TRBD2
CTSSQSLAVDNEQFF	TGCACCAGCAGCCAAAGTCTAGCGGTGGACAATGAGCAGTTCTTC	TRBV1	TRBJ2-1	-
CASSASGGYEQYF	TGTGCCAGCAGCGCTAGCGGGGGGTACGAGCAGTACTTC	TRBV9	TRBJ2-7	TRBD2
CATLAGGGNEQFF	TGTGCCACCCTAGCGGGAGGGGGCAATGAGCAGTTCTTC	TRBV6-5	TRBJ2-1	TRBD2
CASSSTGGPSYGYTF	TGTGCCAGCAGTTCGACAGGGGGTCCCTCCTATGGCTACACCTTC	TRBV28	TRBJ1-2	TRBD1
CAWSGDRVQPQHF	TGTGCCTGGAGTGGGGACAGGGTTCAGCCCCAGCATTTT	TRBV30	TRBJ1-5	TRBD1
CASSIVREGPDTQYF	TGTGCCAGTAGTATAGTACGGGAGGGCCCAGATACGCAGTATTTT	TRBV19	TRBJ2-3	TRBD2
CASSSFSGIGYTF	TGTGCCAGCAGTTCCTTCTCCGGGATTGGCTACACCTTC	TRBV6-5	TRBJ1-2	-
CSVGQGVYEQYF	TGCAGCGTTGGGCAGGGGGTATACGAGCAGTACTTC	TRBV29-1	TRBJ2-7	TRBD1
CASSLIAGGPSSYNEQFF	TGTGCCAGCAGCTTGATAGCGGGAGGGCCCAGCTCCTACAATGAGCAGTTCTTC	TRBV7-6	TRBJ2-1	TRBD2
CASSEAGLAGHNEQFF	TGTGCCAGCAGTGAAGCGGGACTAGCGGGCCACAATGAGCAGTTCTTC	TRBV2	TRBJ2-1	TRBD2
CASNSNTEAFF	TGTGCCAGCAACTCGAACACTGAAGCTTTCTTT	TRBV28	TRBJ1-1	-
CASSPGTSGDNEQFF	TGTGCCAGCAGCCCAGGGACTAGCGGAGACAATGAGCAGTTCTTC	TRBV5-6	TRBJ2-1	TRBD2
CATSTIGGTSGSEQFF	TGTGCCACCAGCACCATAGGGGGGACTAGCGGGAGTGAGCAGTTCTTC	TRBV15	TRBJ2-1	TRBD2
CASSHGPSGNNEQFF	TGTGCCAGCAGCCATGGCCCTAGCGGAAACAATGAGCAGTTCTTC	TRBV14	TRBJ2-1	TRBD2
CASSYVRTGGGYGYTF	TGTGCCAGCAGTTATGTCAGAACAGGGGGTGGGTATGGCTACACCTTC	TRBV6-5	TRBJ1-2	TRBD1
CASSPPYRGLRNQPQHF	TGTGCCAGCAGTCCCCCCTACAGGGGGCTAAGGAATCAGCCCCAGCATTTT	TRBV28	TRBJ1-5	TRBD1
CAGSLAGGWDEQYF	TGCGCCGGCAGCTTGGCGGGAGGTTGGGACGAGCAGTACTTC	TRBV5-1	TRBJ2-7	TRBD2
CASSLVDRGGYGYTF	TGTGCCAGCAGCTTAGTGGACAGGGGGGGCTATGGCTACACCTTC	TRBV7-2	TRBJ1-2	TRBD1
CASSQDGRTGREKLFF	TGTGCCAGCAGCCAAGATGGGAGGACAGGGCGTGAAAAACTGTTTTTT	TRBV4-2	TRBJ1-4	TRBD1
CASSSGHLGETQYF	TGCGCCAGCAGCTCGGGACACCTCGGGGAGACCCAGTACTTC	TRBV5-1	TRBJ2-5	-
CATLGTGKPYEQYF	TGTGCCACCTTAGGAACAGGGAAGCCCTACGAGCAGTACTTC	TRBV27	TRBJ2-7	-
CASSFPGLAGDEQYF	TGTGCCAGCAGCTTCCCGGGACTAGCAGGGGACGAGCAGTACTTC	TRBV7-2	TRBJ2-7	TRBD2
CASSPLSEGEQFF	TGCGCCAGCAGCCCCCTTAGCGAGGGTGAGCAGTTCTTC	TRBV5-1	TRBJ2-1	-
CAWTRDRNTEAFF	TGTGCCTGGACCCGGGACAGGAACACTGAAGCTTTCTTT	TRBV30	TRBJ1-1	TRBD1
CASSPGLASTNEQFF	TGTGCCAGCAGCCCGGGACTAGCGAGTACTAATGAGCAGTTCTTC	TRBV7-2	TRBJ2-1	TRBD2
CASSQQRGSYEQYF	TGCGCCAGCAGCCAACAGCGGGGGTCCTACGAGCAGTACTTC	TRBV4-1	TRBJ2-7	TRBD2
CAISEWPRGSSYEQYF	TGTGCCATCAGTGAGTGGCCACGGGGGAGCTCCTACGAGCAGTACTTC	TRBV10-3	TRBJ2-7	-
CASSIFSGEEDTIYF	TGTGCCAGTAGTATCTTCTCAGGGGAAGAGGACACCATATATTTT	TRBV19	TRBJ1-3	-
CASSSAPGQGLHEQYF	TGCGCCAGCAGCTCTGCACCGGGACAGGGGCTGCACGAGCAGTACTTC	TRBV4-1	TRBJ2-7	TRBD1
CASSLLRGAGNSPLHF	TGTGCCAGCAGCTTGCTAAGGGGCGCTGGGAATTCACCCCTCCACTTT	TRBV7-8	TRBJ1-6	-
CASSRQGAGTDTQYF	TGTGCCAGCAGCCGACAGGGGGCGGGCACAGATACGCAGTATTTT	TRBV7-2	TRBJ2-3	TRBD1
CASRGTGTTSGYTF	TGTGCCAGCAGAGGGACAGGGACGACAAGTGGCTACACCTTC	TRBV6-4	TRBJ1-2	TRBD1
CASSQPSGSVADTQYF	TGCGCCAGCAGCCAACCTAGCGGGTCTGTGGCAGATACGCAGTATTTT	TRBV4-1	TRBJ2-3	TRBD2
CASSFADSGSYNEQFF	TGTGCCAGCAGCTTTGCGGATAGCGGGAGTTACAATGAGCAGTTCTTC	TRBV12-1	TRBJ2-1	-
CSVEGAYSDNEQFF	TGCAGCGTTGAAGGGGCCTACTCCGACAATGAGCAGTTCTTC	TRBV29-1	TRBJ2-1	-
CAISAQGAEMANQPQHF	TGTGCCATCAGTGCGCAGGGGGCGGAAATGGCCAATCAGCCCCAGCATTTT	TRBV10-3	TRBJ1-5	TRBD1
CASSLGQAPRSNQPQHF	TGTGCCAGCAGCTTAGGACAGGCGCCGAGAAGCAATCAGCCCCAGCATTTT	TRBV5-6	TRBJ1-5	TRBD1
CASSPREPFGSGNTIYF	TGTGCCAGCAGCCCTCGGGAGCCCTTCGGCTCTGGAAACACCATATATTTT	TRBV5-5	TRBJ1-3	-
CASGTTSLSETQYF	TGTGCCAGCGGAACGACTAGTCTATCGGAGACCCAGTACTTC	TRBV27	TRBJ2-5	-
CASRSGLDRAYGYTF	TGTGCCAGCAGGTCGGGACTAGATCGGGCCTATGGCTACACCTTC	TRBV13	TRBJ1-2	-
CASSRNRDTEAFF	TGTGCCAGTAGTAGGAACAGGGACACTGAAGCTTTCTTT	TRBV19	TRBJ1-1	-
CSTRTVETQYF	TGCAGTACTCGGACAGTAGAGACCCAGTACTTC	TRBV20-1	TRBJ2-5	-
CASSPQTGGTYNEQFF	TGTGCCAGCTCACCTCAGACAGGGGGCACTTACAATGAGCAGTTCTTC	TRBV18	TRBJ2-1	TRBD1
CASSTLAGGYTDTQYF	TGTGCCAGCAGCACACTAGCGGGAGGGTACACAGATACGCAGTATTTT	TRBV7-2	TRBJ2-3	TRBD2
CASRLTAISYEQYF	TGTGCCAGTAGACTGACAGCGATTTCCTACGAGCAGTACTTC	TRBV19	TRBJ2-7	-
CASSAAYGNEKLFF	TGTGCCAGCAGCGCTGCCTACGGGAACGAAAAACTGTTTTTT	TRBV9	TRBJ1-4	-
CASSGTGEHGYTF	TGTGCCAGCAGTGGGACAGGGGAGCATGGCTACACCTTC	TRBV27	TRBJ1-2	TRBD1
CASSFDRMNTEAFF	TGTGCCAGCAGCTTCGACAGGATGAACACTGAAGCTTTCTTT	TRBV6-1	TRBJ1-1	-
CASSRGTSGYEQYF	TGTGCCAGCAGCCGGGGGACTAGCGGCTACGAGCAGTACTTC	TRBV7-8	TRBJ2-7	TRBD2
CASSFGVSSYNSPLHF	TGTGCCAGCAGCTTCGGTGTAAGCTCCTATAATTCACCCCTCCACTTT	TRBV5-6	TRBJ1-6	-
CASSLDQGNTEAFF	TGTGCCAGCTCCCTAGACCAGGGGAACACTGAAGCTTTCTTT	TRBV18	TRBJ1-1	-
CASSSGHTYEQYF	TGTGCCAGCAGCAGCGGTCACACCTACGAGCAGTACTTC	TRBV21-1	TRBJ2-7	-